This passage covers 16 T cell receptor beta chains from one sample sequenced in a study of cytomegalovirus exposure and HLA in healthy donors. TCRdb keeps only in-frame clones here, not all; method: immunoSEQ multiplex PCR. In the table there are some 130,000 clones, nearly 90% of which are singletons. Material: PBMCs. The origin of the receptors is a woman aged 18-29 years in good health and CMV-seronegative.

DNA of the CDR3: TGTGCCAGCAGAACCACCGGGACAGGGGGGGGATACGAGCAGTACTTC. It yields the protein CASRTTGTGGGYEQYF. V usage is TRBV28 and J usage is TRBJ2-7; 11 bases fit TRBD1. Germline CDR1 reads MDHEN; CDR2 reads SYDVKM. CDR3 length: 16 residues. Losses at the gene ends were 6 bases for V and 4 bases for J; bases not matched to a gene: 11.

This clone was observed a handful of times. This chain connects TRBV7-2 to TRBJ1-6, with 7 bases aligning to TRBD1. The trim removed 4 bases at V and 7 bases at J, leaving 4 bases unmatched. The CDR3 contains 14 residues. Per germline, CDR1 SGHTA and CDR2 FQGNSA. CDR3 region: CASSSGTANSPLHF. DNA of the CDR3: TGTGCCAGCAGCTCCGGGACAGCGAATTCACCCCTCCACTTT.

The chain uses TRBV7-2 and TRBJ2-3, with D unclear. V was shortened by 7 bases and J by 4 bases, with 12 bases between the two germline ends. The germline V gene encodes CDR1 SGHTA and CDR2 FQGNSA. There are 13 residues in the CDR3. As DNA, the CDR3 is TGTGCCAGCAACAACCCCCCTTCAGATACGCAGTATTTT. Residues: CASNNPPSDTQYF.

This clone was found once. This chain links TRBV6-5 with TRBJ1-3; maybe TRBD1 (6 bases). The CDR3 spans 16 residues. V was clipped by 2 bases and J by 2 bases, with 13 bases between them. Germline CDR1 is MNHEY and CDR2 is SVGAGI. This CDR3 reads CASSYGPAGAGNTIYF. The CDR3 region has the DNA TGTGCCAGCAGTTACGGCCCGGCAGGGGCTGGAAACACCATATATTTT.

The V gene is TRBV10-1, the J gene TRBJ2-1, with 7 bases fitting TRBD1. Looked up from germline, CDR1 is WNHNN and CDR2 is SYGVQD (reference sequence). V was clipped by 4 bases and J by 1 base; unmatched bases: 4. The CDR3 is 15 amino acids. CDR3 in DNA: TGCGCCAGCAGTGCCACAGGGGCGTCCTACAATGAGCAGTTCTTC. Its translation: CASSATGASYNEQFF.

The gene calls are TRBV5-1 and TRBJ1-2, with no clear D. This CDR3 has 14 amino acids. V shed 4 bases and J shed 0 bases, with 10 bases lying between them. Germline values: CDR1 SGHRS, CDR2 YFSETQ. CDR3 nucleotide sequence: TGCGCCAGCAGCATTGCCGGGGCTAACTATGGCTACACCTTC. Encoded protein: CASSIAGANYGYTF.

The chain joins TRBV19 to TRBJ1-2, with D maybe TRBD1 (6 bases). Germline V lookup: CDR1 LNHDA, CDR2 SQIVND (reference sequence). Trimming removed 1 base from V and 4 bases from J, with 10 bases in between. CDR3 length equals 14 residues. CDR3 DNA sequence: TGTGCCAGTAGTATAGCCCGGACAGTCTATGGCTACACCTTC. Protein sequence: CASSIARTVYGYTF.

This chain connects TRBV18 to TRBJ2-7; possible D gene TRBD2, 6 bases. V gave up 3 bases and J gave up 5 bases, with 17 bases separating them. Germline lookup yields CDR1 KGHSH and CDR2 LQKENI. The CDR3 has 15 amino acids. The chain's CDR3 is CASSPREVGVDEQYF. CDR3 bases: TGTGCCAGCTCACCGAGGGAGGTGGGTGTAGACGAGCAGTACTTC.

The chain recombines TRBV5-1 with TRBJ1-2; 7 bases are shared with TRBD1. The CDR3 runs to 15 residues. Trimming removed 5 bases from V and 0 bases from J; junction bases left unmatched: 7. CDR1 and CDR2 from the germline V gene are SGHRS and YFSETQ. The CDR3 DNA is TGCGCCAGCAGACCCGGACAGGCAGCTAACTATGGCTACACCTTC. This gives the protein CASRPGQAANYGYTF.

The J gene is TRBJ1-6, the V gene TRBV19; D perhaps matches TRBD1 (5 bases). The CDR3 covers 15 residues. Between the trimmed V and J ends, which lost 4 bases and 0 bases, there was a span of 7 bases. The germline gives CDR1 LNHDA, CDR2 SQIVND (reference sequence). The CDR3 spells CASSTGGSYNSPLHF. Written as DNA, the CDR3 is TGTGCCAGTAGTACCGGGGGCTCCTATAATTCACCCCTCCACTTT.

The rearrangement uses TRBV2 and TRBJ1-4; D perhaps matches TRBD1 (6 bases). V lost 0 bases and J lost 8, with 16 bases in between. Germline lookup yields CDR1 SNHLY and CDR2 FYNNEI. CDR3 length: 16 residues. CDR3 region: CASSEAARGGVEKLFF. CDR3 sequence (DNA): TGTGCCAGCAGTGAAGCTGCGAGGGGGGGCGTCGAAAAACTGTTTTTT. Full variable domain (remainder filled in from reference TRBV2 and TRBJ1-4): EPEVTQTPSHQVTQMGQEVILRCVPISNHLYFYWYRQILGQKVEFLVSFYNNEISEKSEIFDDQFSVERPDGSNFTLKIRSTKLEDSAMYFCASSEAARGGVEKLFFGSGTQLSVL.

The chain uses TRBV7-9 and TRBJ1-2, with a possible D match to TRBD1 (5 bases). The CDR3 is 15 amino acids. Germline CDR1 SEHNR, CDR2 FQNEAQ (reference sequence). The V gene lost 1 base and the J gene lost 6 bases, with 15 bases spanning the gap. The CDR3 DNA follows: TGTGCCAGCAGCTTAGGGGGCGGTTCTCGAAATGGCTACACCTTC. Amino acids: CASSLGGGSRNGYTF.

V and J are TRBV18 and TRBJ2-5, with D possibly matching TRBD2 (6 bases). This CDR3 is built from 14 residues. Trimming pared 3 bases from V and 4 bases from J, leaving 12 bases between. The germline V gene has CDR1 KGHSH and CDR2 LQKENI. Written as DNA, the CDR3 is TGTGCCAGCTCACCTCTCAGGGACTCAGAGACCCAGTACTTC. Residues: CASSPLRDSETQYF.

The CDR3 spells CASSLGLPGAYEQYF. CDR3 in DNA: TGTGCCAGCAGCTTAGGACTACCGGGAGCCTACGAGCAGTACTTC. The chain recombines TRBV7-9 with TRBJ2-7; TRBD2 is a possible D gene (6 bases). Germline values: CDR1 SEHNR, CDR2 FQNEAQ (reference sequence). V shed 1 base and J shed 2 bases, with 12 bases lying between them. The CDR3 has 15 residues.

The CDR3 region has the DNA TGTGCCAGCAGTGAAGTACCAGGGGAAGGTGGCTACACCTTC. Translating gives CASSEVPGEGGYTF. The chain carries TRBV6-5 and TRBJ1-2; weak D call: TRBD1 (6 bases). CDR3 length: 14 amino acids. CDR1 is MNHEY, CDR2 SVGAGI, per germline. The V and J ends lost 5 bases and 7 bases respectively, with 17 bases between them.

Here the CDR3 reads CASSPTGGNTIYF. For the CDR3, the DNA is TGTGCCAGCAGCCCGACAGGAGGAAACACCATATATTTT. J is TRBJ1-3 and V is TRBV7-9, with a possible D match to TRBD1 (6 bases). Germline V gene lookup returns CDR1 SEHNR and CDR2 FQNEAQ (reference sequence). The length of the CDR3 is 13 residues. Trimming took 5 bases from V and 4 from J, leaving 9 bases between them.